The 30 T cell receptor beta chains below all came from one sample that was sequenced in a study of control samples from healthy donors and cancer patients. Assay used: immunoSEQ multiplex PCR; TCRdb lists only in-frame clones, some missing. The data show 90,000 to 100,000 clones, around 84% seen once. Specimen: PBMCs. These receptors originate from a man between 65 and 85 years old with lung cancer.

CDR3 protein: CASSSIRVPNTGELFF. The DNA of the CDR3 is TGTGCCAGCAGTTCGATCAGGGTCCCGAACACCGGGGAGCTGTTTTTT. This chain joins TRBV5-6 and TRBJ2-2, with D possibly TRBD1 on 5 matching bases. This CDR3 is built from 16 residues. Germline assignment: CDR1 SGHDT and CDR2 YYEEEE. Deletions cut 5 bases from V and 0 bases from J, with 14 bases between.

The gene calls are TRBV9 and TRBJ1-2, with 9 bases aligning to TRBD1. CDR1 and CDR2 from the germline V gene are SGDLS and YYNGEE. V shed 3 bases and J 8 bases; nucleotides not matched to a gene: 20. The CDR3 length is 18 residues. The CDR3 loop reads CASSAAEGQGVIRYGYTF. The CDR3 DNA sequence: TGTGCCAGCAGCGCTGCCGAGGGACAGGGAGTGATCCGCTACGGCTACACCTTC.

The V and J genes are TRBV6-6 and TRBJ2-1, with 11 bases aligning to TRBD1. CDR1 and CDR2 from the germline V gene are MNHNY and SVGAGI (reference sequence). CDR3 length equals 15 residues. After removal of 7 bases from V and 7 bases from J, the junction contained 9 bases not matched to a gene. DNA of the CDR3: TGTGCCAGCATCGACCGGGACAGGGGGGGGAATGAGCAGTTCTTC. It yields the protein CASIDRDRGGNEQFF.

This chain joins TRBV3-1 (or the pseudogene TRBV3-2) and TRBJ2-5; TRBD1 agrees at 10 bases. Trimming at V came to 3 bases and at J to 0 bases, leaving 4 bases not matched to a gene. CDR1 and CDR2 (germline): LGHDT, YNNKEL (reference sequence). CDR3 length: 16 residues. Here the CDR3 DNA reads TGTGCCAGCAGCCACCGGGACAGGGGCTACCAAGAGACCCAGTACTTC. It is translated as CASSHRDRGYQETQYF.

The chain employs TRBV7-2 and TRBJ1-6; D call uncertain. Trimming removed 5 bases at V and 7 bases at J, with 15 bases between. The germline V gene has CDR1 SGHTA and CDR2 FQGNSA. The CDR3 runs 15 residues. As DNA, the CDR3 is TGTGCCAGCAGCCCCGGTATGCGGATAAATTCACCCCTCCACTTT. Translated, it gives CASSPGMRINSPLHF.

The chain uses TRBV5-1 and TRBJ1-1, with TRBD1 as a possible D gene (5 bases). This CDR3 contains 13 residues. The V end lost 0 bases, the J end lost 7 bases, and 10 bases lay between the germline ends. Germline assignment: CDR1 SGHRS and CDR2 YFSETQ. The CDR3: CASSLGGRDEAFF. The CDR3 DNA reads TGCGCCAGCAGCTTGGGGGGCAGGGATGAAGCTTTCTTT. The whole variable domain, remainder taken from reference TRBV5-1 and TRBJ1-1, is KAGVTQTPRYLIKTRGQQVTLSCSPISGHRSVSWYQQTPGQGLQFLFEYFSETQRNKGNFPGRFSGRQFSNSRSEMNVSTLELGDSALYLCASSLGGRDEAFFGQGTRLTVV.

The chain has TRBV7-3 and TRBJ1-1; 10 bases map to TRBD1. V lost 5 bases to trimming and J lost 9 bases; unmatched junction nucleotides: 6. CDR3 length: 13 amino acids. CDR1 and CDR2 (germline): SGHTA, FQGTGA. The CDR3 loop is CASSPGTGVKAFF. CDR3 DNA sequence: TGTGCCAGCAGCCCCGGGACAGGGGTTAAAGCTTTCTTT.

The CDR3 sequence is CASSLLTGELFF. As DNA, the CDR3 is TGTGCCAGCAGTCTGCTCACCGGGGAGCTGTTTTTT. The J gene is TRBJ2-2, the V gene TRBV27, with D unresolved. CDR1 is MNHEY and CDR2 is SMNVEV in the germline V gene (reference sequence). The CDR3 is 12 amino acids. V was trimmed by 5 bases and J by 4 bases, leaving 5 bases between them.

This chain joins TRBV4-2 and TRBJ2-2; D might be TRBD1 or TRBD2, each matching 6 bases. Trimming took off 0 bases at V and 2 bases at J, with 10 bases between the two ends. This CDR3 region has 16 residues. CDR1 is LGHNA and CDR2 is YNFKEQ in the germline V gene. The CDR3: CASSQDAGQNTGELFF. CDR3 DNA: TGTGCCAGCAGCCAAGATGCGGGACAAAACACCGGGGAGCTGTTTTTT.

The chain combines TRBV10-3 with TRBJ1-3; tentatively, D is TRBD1 (5 bases). The CDR3 totals 15 residues. Trimming shortened V by 1 base and J by 2 bases, and 9 bases separated the two germline ends. CDR1 and CDR2 from the germline V gene are ENHRY and SYGVKD. The CDR3 protein is CAISEFGAAGNTIYF. The CDR3 DNA sequence: TGTGCCATCAGTGAGTTCGGGGCGGCTGGAAACACCATATATTTT.

The chain links TRBV10-2 to TRBJ2-7; D assignment may be TRBD1 or TRBD2 (6 bases each). CDR1 is WSHSY, CDR2 SAAADI, per germline. Trimming left V 4 bases short and J 5 bases short, with 18 bases between. This CDR3 is 15 amino acids long. Written as DNA, the CDR3 is TGCGCCAGCAGTGGGTTTGGGGGGCTAAAGGACGAGCAGTACTTC. This encodes CASSGFGGLKDEQYF.

The chain employs TRBV5-1 and TRBJ1-4, with TRBD1 matching 7 bases. The CDR3 is made up of 17 amino acids. In germline, CDR1 is SGHRS, CDR2 YFSETQ. The trim removed 2 bases at V and 0 bases at J, leaving 7 bases unmatched. CDR3 nucleotide sequence: TGCGCCAGCAGCTTTGCGACAGGGATCACAACTAATGAAAAACTGTTTTTT. Its translation: CASSFATGITTNEKLFF.

The chain joins TRBV4-1 to TRBJ1-2, with TRBD1 as a possible D gene (5 bases). Trimming removed 1 base at V and 2 bases at J, with 11 bases between. The CDR3 length is 15 residues. CDR1 is MGHRA, CDR2 YSYEKL, per germline. DNA for the CDR3: TGCGCCAGCAGCCAAGGGGGCAGTACAAACTATGGCTACACCTTC. It codes for CASSQGGSTNYGYTF.

J is TRBJ1-2 and V is TRBV6-5, with 7 bases aligning to TRBD1. V lost 6 bases, J lost 4 bases, and 5 bases stayed unmatched. The CDR3 runs 13 residues. Germline V gene sequence: CDR1 MNHEY, CDR2 SVGAGI. The CDR3 here is CASSPNRGYGYTF. Here the CDR3 DNA reads TGTGCCAGCAGCCCCAACAGGGGCTATGGCTACACCTTC.

This clone came up once. V is TRBV28 and J is TRBJ1-5; D ambiguous. Germline CDR1 is MDHEN and CDR2 is SYDVKM. V was pared by 3 bases and J by 1 base, with 13 bases between. The CDR3 has 16 amino acids. CDR3 region: CASSLARSSSNQPQHF. CDR3 DNA: TGTGCCAGCAGTTTGGCGCGGAGTTCCAGCAATCAGCCCCAGCATTTT.

This sequence joins TRBV6-5 and TRBJ1-6; a possible D gene is TRBD1 (6 bases). The germline gives CDR1 MNHEY, CDR2 SVGAGI. The CDR3 has 16 amino acids. The V end was cut by 0 bases, the J end by 7 bases, with 13 bases between. The CDR3 spells CASSYSGASRNSPLHF. CDR3 DNA: TGTGCCAGCAGTTACTCGGGGGCGTCGCGGAATTCACCCCTCCACTTT.

V and J are TRBV9 and TRBJ2-1; tentatively, D is TRBD1 or TRBD2 (6 bases each). CDR3 size: 15 residues. Germline CDR1 and CDR2: SGDLS and YYNGEE. Deletions cut 0 bases from V and 2 bases from J, with 9 bases between. This CDR3 is CASSVDGGTYNEQFF. CDR3 sequence (DNA): TGTGCCAGCAGCGTAGACGGGGGCACCTACAATGAGCAGTTCTTC. The variable domain in full, completed from reference TRBV9 and TRBJ2-1, reads DSGVTQTPKHLITATGQRVTLRCSPRSGDLSVYWYQQSLDQGLQFLIQYYNGEERAKGNILERFSAQQFPDLHSELNLSSLELGDSALYFCASSVDGGTYNEQFFGPGTRLTVL.

The chain links TRBV18 to TRBJ1-4; no definite D call. The germline V gene encodes CDR1 KGHSH and CDR2 LQKENI. V lost 3 bases and J lost 4, with 9 bases in between. This CDR3 has 14 amino acids. This chain's CDR3 is CASSPGGFNEKLFF. CDR3 bases: TGTGCCAGCTCACCGGGAGGGTTTAATGAAAAACTGTTTTTT.

A remark on this clone: In the same sample, other DNA sequences code for this CDR3. The rearrangement links TRBV5-1 to TRBJ2-1; possibly TRBD2 for D (6 bases). The CDR3 length is 15 residues. Germline V lookup: CDR1 SGHRS, CDR2 YFSETQ. Trimming pared 1 base from V and 4 bases from J, leaving 12 bases between. As DNA, the CDR3 is TGCGCCAGCAGCTTGACGATGAGCGGGTACAATGAGCAGTTCTTC. Its protein is CASSLTMSGYNEQFF.

The V and J genes are TRBV30 and TRBJ2-2, with D hard to call. This CDR3 is built from 14 residues. V was clipped by 2 bases and J by 4 bases, with 11 bases between them. The germline CDR1 and CDR2 sequences are GTSNPN and SVGIG (reference sequence). CDR3 amino acids: CAWSPKWGTGELFF. CDR3 bases: TGTGCCTGGAGTCCCAAGTGGGGCACCGGGGAGCTGTTTTTT.

The chain couples TRBV18 to TRBJ2-7; D perhaps matches TRBD2 (5 bases). Trimming pared 2 bases from V and 0 bases from J, leaving 8 bases between. CDR3 length equals 14 residues. The germline V gene has CDR1 KGHSH and CDR2 LQKENI. This chain's CDR3 is CASSPIEGSYEQYF. The CDR3 region has the DNA TGTGCCAGCTCACCAATCGAGGGCTCCTACGAGCAGTACTTC.

V usage is TRBV7-8 and J usage is TRBJ1-3; possibly TRBD1 for D (6 bases). V was shortened by 5 bases and J by 4 bases, with 15 bases between the two germline ends. This CDR3 has 15 amino acids. The V gene's germline CDR1 is SGHVS and CDR2 FQNEAQ. CDR3 protein: CASSARTAGGNTIYF. For the CDR3, the DNA is TGTGCCAGCAGCGCTCGGACAGCAGGAGGAAACACCATATATTTT.

The gene calls are TRBV5-1 and TRBJ2-1; 9 nucleotides match TRBD1. The V segment lost 3 bases and the J segment 2 bases; nucleotides outside the gene matches: 6. Per the germline V gene, CDR1 is SGHRS and CDR2 is YFSETQ. The CDR3 length is 16 residues. In nucleotides, the CDR3 is TGCGCCAGCAGCTCGTACCGGGACAGGGCCTACAATGAGCAGTTCTTC. Translating it yields CASSSYRDRAYNEQFF.

On this clone: One junction end disagrees with the germline gene, perhaps due to a read error. The rearrangement links TRBV12-3 or TRBV12-4 to TRBJ2-1, with D perhaps given as TRBD1 or TRBD2 (5 bases each). CDR3 length: 11 residues. The CDR3 DNA reads TGTGCCAGCAGAGGGACCAACACCTTGGTCTTC. It specifies CASRGTNTLVF.

The chain recombines TRBV13 with TRBJ2-2, with TRBD2 matching over 7 bases. V dropped 5 bases and J dropped 4; count of bases not matched to a gene: 4. The germline gives CDR1 PRHDT, CDR2 FYEKMQ (reference sequence). This CDR3 is built from 14 residues. The CDR3 here is CASSPTSATGELFF. The CDR3 nucleotides read TGTGCCAGCAGCCCTACTAGCGCCACCGGGGAGCTGTTTTTT.

As DNA, the CDR3 is TGTGCCAGCAGCTTGACAGGGGCGACGGGAAACACCATATATTTT. Its translation is CASSLTGATGNTIYF. The genes are TRBV5-6 and TRBJ1-3, with 7 bases that match TRBD1. The CDR3 is 15 amino acids. J lost 4 bases, V lost 1 base, and 5 bases had no gene match. The germline V gene has CDR1 SGHDT and CDR2 YYEEEE.

This sequence joins TRBV5-4 and TRBJ2-3; 11 bases align to TRBD1. The CDR3 extends over 16 amino acids. Germline loops: CDR1 SGHNT, CDR2 YYREEE (reference sequence). Losses at the gene ends were 3 bases for V and 2 bases for J; bases not matched to a gene: 5. The CDR3 DNA reads as TGTGCCAGCAGCTGGTGGACAGGGGGCGACACAGATACGCAGTATTTT. This translates into CASSWWTGGDTDTQYF.

The gene calls are TRBV5-1 and TRBJ2-5; D possibly corresponds to TRBD1 (5 bases). V was clipped by 4 bases and J by 1 base, with 11 bases between them. Looked up from germline, CDR1 is SGHRS and CDR2 is YFSETQ. This CDR3 has 14 residues. Here the CDR3 reads CASSPGHSQETQYF. DNA for the CDR3: TGCGCCAGCAGCCCTGGACACTCCCAAGAGACCCAGTACTTC. Based on the CDR3 plus reference TRBV5-1 and TRBJ2-5, the full variable domain is KAGVTQTPRYLIKTRGQQVTLSCSPISGHRSVSWYQQTPGQGLQFLFEYFSETQRNKGNFPGRFSGRQFSNSRSEMNVSTLELGDSALYLCASSPGHSQETQYFGPGTRLLVL.

The chain joins TRBV5-8 to TRBJ2-3; TRBD2 aligns across 7 bases. Germline loops: CDR1 SGHTS, CDR2 YDEGEE. This CDR3 spans 15 amino acids. The V gene end was trimmed by 2 bases and the J gene end by 1 base; junction bases not matched to a gene: 4. CDR3 sequence: CASSLGGGRTDTQYF. The DNA of the CDR3 is TGTGCCAGCAGCTTAGGCGGGGGTCGCACAGATACGCAGTATTTT. Full variable domain (missing parts from reference TRBV5-8 and TRBJ2-3): EAGVTQSPTHLIKTRGQQATLRCSPISGHTSVYWYQQALGLGLQFLLWYDEGEERNRGNFPPRFSGRQFPNYSSELNVNALELEDSALYLCASSLGGGRTDTQYFGPGTRLTVL.

The J gene is TRBJ2-3, the V gene TRBV4-3, with TRBD1 identical over 8 bases. The germline gives CDR1 LGHNA, CDR2 YSLEER. The CDR3 extends over 18 amino acids. The trim removed 0 bases at V and 5 bases at J, leaving 13 bases unmatched. The CDR3 sequence: CASSQDRTGIGTQDTQYF. DNA for the CDR3: TGCGCCAGCAGCCAAGATCGGACAGGGATAGGTACGCAAGATACGCAGTATTTT.